A single sample gave rise to the 29 T cell receptor beta chains below, sequenced in a study of blood T cell repertoires in COVID-19. TCRdb's table, derived via immunoSEQ multiplex PCR, lists solely in-frame clones and lacks some. The data show around 500,000 clones, approximately 88% seen once. Sequenced material: PBMCs or T cells enriched from blood (not recorded which). These receptors came from a woman between 35 and 50 years old who had recovered from COVID-19.

The V gene is TRBV7-2, the J gene TRBJ2-7; D ambiguous. This CDR3 spans 14 amino acids. The germline V and J ends were trimmed by 5 bases and 3 bases, with 14 bases remaining between them. Germline values: CDR1 SGHTA, CDR2 FQGNSA. CDR3 coding DNA: TGTGCCAGCAGCCCTTCCCGAAGCCTCTACGAGCAGTACTTC. Encoded protein: CASSPSRSLYEQYF.

The chain uses TRBV2 and TRBJ2-2; D is undetermined. With 4 bases removed from V and 3 bases from J, the gap between germline ends came to 3 bases. This CDR3 is built from 12 residues. In germline, CDR1 is SNHLY, CDR2 FYNNEI. CDR3 amino acids: CASSGDTGELFF. In nucleotides, the CDR3 is TGTGCCAGCAGTGGAGACACCGGGGAGCTGTTTTTT.

CDR3: CASSRGQVANYGYTF. The DNA of the CDR3 is TGTGCCAGCAGTCGAGGACAGGTTGCTAACTATGGCTACACCTTC. The chain combines TRBV27 with TRBJ1-2, with 7 bases fitting TRBD1. Germline values: CDR1 MNHEY, CDR2 SMNVEV (reference sequence). The junction had 6 bases not matched to a gene; V was cut back by 5 bases and J by 0 bases. This CDR3 is built from 15 residues.

This chain connects TRBV30 to TRBJ1-2; 10 bases line up with TRBD1. Germline trimming cut 1 base from V and 4 bases from J; bases unmatched to any gene: 6. Germline V gene data show CDR1 as GTSNPN and CDR2 as SVGIG (reference sequence). There are 15 residues in the CDR3. The CDR3 loop is CAWSEGQGDLYGYTF. CDR3 in DNA: TGTGCCTGGAGTGAAGGACAGGGGGACCTCTATGGCTACACCTTC.

The J gene is TRBJ2-1, the V gene TRBV2; TRBD1 agrees at 8 bases. The CDR3 spans 14 residues. After removal of 8 bases from V and 2 bases from J, the junction contained 5 bases not matched to a gene. Per germline, CDR1 SNHLY and CDR2 FYNNEI. The CDR3 DNA follows: TGTGCCAGCCGATCAGGGGGCCCCTACAATGAGCAGTTCTTC. It translates to CASRSGGPYNEQFF.

The genes are TRBV5-6 and TRBJ1-1; 7 positions match TRBD1. The CDR3 length is 13 residues. The germline V gene encodes CDR1 SGHDT and CDR2 YYEEEE. Trimming at V came to 3 bases and at J to 5 bases, leaving 4 bases not matched to a gene. CDR3 residues: CASSSAQGTEAFF. CDR3 DNA sequence: TGTGCCAGCAGCTCCGCACAGGGGACTGAAGCTTTCTTT. The entire variable domain, with the rest obtained from reference TRBV5-6 and TRBJ1-1, is as follows: DAGVTQSPTHLIKTRGQQVTLRCSPKSGHDTVSWYQQALGQGPQFIFQYYEEEERQRGNFPDRFSGHQFPNYSSELNVNALLLGDSALYLCASSSAQGTEAFFGQGTRLTVV.

Only a few counts were recorded for this clone. CDR3 DNA: TGTGCCAGCAGCTTAGGGGGGGGACAGGGGTTCGACACTGAAGCTTTCTTT. This encodes CASSLGGGQGFDTEAFF. The rearrangement uses TRBV11-2 and TRBJ1-1; TRBD1 matches 10 bases. With V trimmed by 1 base and J by 3 bases, 8 bases remained unmatched. CDR3 length equals 17 residues. Germline V gene sequence: CDR1 SGHAT, CDR2 FQNNGV.

This chain links TRBV29-1 with TRBJ2-1; 9 bases map to TRBD2. Germline loops: CDR1 SQVTM, CDR2 ANQGSEA. CDR3 length equals 15 residues. Germline trimming cut 4 bases from V and 4 bases from J; bases unmatched to any gene: 8. DNA for the CDR3: TGCAGCGTTGCTCTGCGGGAGGGCTTATACAATGAGCAGTTCTTC. Protein sequence: CSVALREGLYNEQFF.

This chain uses TRBV10-2 with TRBJ2-2, with D possibly being TRBD1 (6 bases). Per germline, CDR1 WSHSY and CDR2 SAAADI. This CDR3 is 10 amino acids long. V lost 11 bases, J lost 7 bases, and 8 bases lay in between. The CDR3 DNA is TGCGCCGCCAGGGGCGGGGAGCTGTTTTTT. As protein: CAARGGELFF.

The genes are TRBV7-2 and TRBJ2-2; 11 nucleotides agree with TRBD1. The CDR3 sequence is 15 residues long. Germline CDR1 is SGHTA and CDR2 is FQGNSA. V trimming: 5 bases; J trimming: 5 bases; junction bases outside the gene matches: 4. The CDR3 region has the DNA TGTGCCAGCAGCCCCCGGGACAGGGGGACCGGGGAGCTGTTTTTT. Its translation: CASSPRDRGTGELFF.

This chain uses TRBV18 with TRBJ1-3; 7 bases agree with TRBD1. This CDR3 spans 16 amino acids. J was trimmed by 0 bases and V by 2 bases; bases with no gene match: 4. The germline CDR1 and CDR2 sequences are KGHSH and LQKENI. CDR3 amino acids: CASSPSAGGSGNTIYF. CDR3 coding DNA: TGTGCCAGCTCACCATCTGCAGGGGGCTCTGGAAACACCATATATTTT.

The chain is built from TRBV5-1 and TRBJ2-2, with 11 bases identical to TRBD2. With 1 base clipped from V and 1 base from J, the junction kept 0 bases outside the gene matches. The CDR3 runs 16 residues. The germline V gene has CDR1 SGHRS and CDR2 YFSETQ. The CDR3 sequence: CASSLTSGRNTGELFF. CDR3 nucleotides: TGCGCCAGCAGCTTGACTAGCGGGAGGAACACCGGGGAGCTGTTTTTT.

This clone was observed a few times. This sequence joins TRBV30 and TRBJ1-5; 7 bases line up with TRBD1. Germline lookup yields CDR1 GTSNPN and CDR2 SVGIG (reference sequence). The trim removed 7 bases at V and 6 bases at J, leaving 12 bases unmatched. The CDR3 totals 14 residues. CDR3 bases: TGTGCCTCTTCCTCCGAGACAGGGACTCAGCCCCAGCATTTT. Protein: CASSSETGTQPQHF.

The rearrangement links TRBV11-2 to TRBJ2-5, with 7 nucleotides matching TRBD1. With 5 bases clipped from V and 4 bases from J, the junction kept 7 bases outside the gene matches. The germline V gene has CDR1 SGHAT and CDR2 FQNNGV. The CDR3 runs 14 residues. CDR3 residues: CASSDIKGAETQYF. DNA for the CDR3: TGTGCCAGCAGCGATATTAAGGGGGCAGAGACCCAGTACTTC.

The chain employs TRBV10-3 and TRBJ2-5, with 7 positions matching TRBD1. V gave up 6 bases and J gave up 0 bases; unmatched junction bases: 4. This CDR3 contains 14 residues. CDR1 and CDR2 (germline): ENHRY, SYGVKD. The CDR3 DNA is TGTGCCATCAGGGAGACAGGGAACCAAGAGACCCAGTACTTC. It translates to CAIRETGNQETQYF.

This clone was detected only a few times. The chain carries TRBV6-6 and TRBJ2-3; tentatively, D is TRBD2 (6 bases). CDR1 and CDR2 (germline): MNHNY, SVGAGI (reference sequence). The length of the CDR3 is 15 residues. V lost 2 bases, J lost 2 bases, and 11 bases lay in between. In DNA, the CDR3 is TGTGCCAGCAGTTACAAGGGAGGTGCCACAGATACGCAGTATTTT. This sequence encodes CASSYKGGATDTQYF.

The V and J genes are TRBV29-1 and TRBJ2-1, with D unresolved. In germline, CDR1 is SQVTM, CDR2 ANQGSEA. This CDR3 comprises 14 residues. V was pared by 4 bases and J by 0 bases, with 10 bases between. This CDR3 is CSVGASSSYNEQFF. DNA of the CDR3: TGCAGCGTTGGGGCCAGCAGCTCCTACAATGAGCAGTTCTTC.

V usage is TRBV2 and J usage is TRBJ2-7; 12 bases line up with TRBD2. Trimming took 5 bases from V and 6 from J; bases not matched to a gene: 17. The CDR3 is 18 amino acids. The germline gives CDR1 SNHLY, CDR2 FYNNEI. CDR3 loop: CASSHSGREELAGGEQYF. The DNA of the CDR3 is TGTGCCAGCAGTCATTCGGGTAGGGAAGAACTAGCGGGAGGCGAGCAGTACTTC.

The chain joins TRBV7-9 to TRBJ2-7; TRBD1 matches at 9 bases. Germline values: CDR1 SEHNR, CDR2 FQNEAQ (reference sequence). CDR3 length equals 14 residues. V shed 1 base and J 5 bases; nucleotides not matched to a gene: 3. CDR3 region: CASSLGQGENEQYF. In DNA, the CDR3 is TGTGCCAGCAGCTTAGGACAGGGGGAAAACGAGCAGTACTTC. The full variable domain, completed using reference TRBV7-9 and TRBJ2-7, is DTGVSQNPRHKITKRGQNVTFRCDPISEHNRLYWYRQTLGQGPEFLTYFQNEAQLEKSRLLSDRFSAERPKGSFSTLEIQRTEQGDSAMYLCASSLGQGENEQYFGPGTRLTVT.

V usage is TRBV18 and J usage is TRBJ1-2; 8 nucleotides align to TRBD1. Trimming cost V 3 bases and J 6 bases; bases outside gene matches: 9. CDR1 KGHSH and CDR2 LQKENI come from the germline V gene. CDR3 size: 15 residues. This chain's CDR3 is CASSPTGQGRNGYTF. The CDR3 nucleotides are TGTGCCAGCTCACCGACAGGACAGGGCCGGAATGGCTACACCTTC.

V is TRBV4-3 and J is TRBJ2-1; 10 positions match TRBD2. From germline, CDR1 is LGHNA and CDR2 YSLEER. The V gene end was trimmed by 1 base and the J gene end by 7 bases; junction bases not matched to a gene: 4. The CDR3 has 15 amino acids. CDR3 in DNA: TGCGCCAGCAGCCAAGGGACTAGCGGTGGGAATGAGCAGTTCTTC. Protein product: CASSQGTSGGNEQFF.

The chain is built from TRBV24-1 and TRBJ1-5; 8 nucleotides match TRBD1. V lost 7 bases and J lost 6; bases outside the gene matches: 4. Looked up from germline, CDR1 is KGHDR and CDR2 is SFDVKD. This CDR3 has 13 amino acids. The chain's CDR3 is CATSQQGGQPQHF. In nucleotides, the CDR3 is TGTGCCACCAGCCAACAGGGGGGTCAGCCCCAGCATTTT.

Written as DNA, the CDR3 is TGCAGCGTGGGCATCAATAGCAATCAGCCCCAGCATTTT. The encoded protein is CSVGINSNQPQHF. V is TRBV29-1 and J is TRBJ1-5; D call uncertain. Germline assignment: CDR1 SQVTM and CDR2 ANQGSEA. The CDR3 length is 13 residues. V was trimmed by 6 bases and J by 0 bases, leaving 9 bases between them.

V is TRBV6-5 and J is TRBJ1-1, with D perhaps TRBD1 (5 bases). Per the germline V gene, CDR1 is MNHEY and CDR2 is SVGAGI. The CDR3 is 15 amino acids. V was trimmed by 6 bases and J by 3 bases, leaving 17 bases between them. CDR3 region: CASRGLTVPYTEAFF. CDR3 DNA: TGTGCCAGCAGGGGTTTGACAGTTCCTTACACTGAAGCTTTCTTT.

The chain is built from TRBV5-1 and TRBJ1-4; 7 bases are a match to TRBD1. V shed 3 bases and J 4 bases; nucleotides not matched to a gene: 9. Germline V CDR1 and CDR2: SGHRS, YFSETQ. This CDR3 is built from 16 residues. CDR3 protein: CASSSGGQSNNEKLFF. DNA of the CDR3: TGCGCCAGCAGCTCTGGGGGACAGTCTAATAATGAAAAACTGTTTTTT. Together with reference TRBV5-1 and TRBJ1-4, the CDR3 gives the full variable domain: KAGVTQTPRYLIKTRGQQVTLSCSPISGHRSVSWYQQTPGQGLQFLFEYFSETQRNKGNFPGRFSGRQFSNSRSEMNVSTLELGDSALYLCASSSGGQSNNEKLFFGSGTQLSVL.

V is TRBV5-4 and J is TRBJ1-2; D call uncertain. V gave up 0 bases and J gave up 1 base, with 16 bases separating them. Germline CDR1 SGHNT, CDR2 YYREEE (reference sequence). The CDR3 has 17 residues. The CDR3, as DNA: TGTGCCAGCAGCTTGGGGCCCGGGGTCTCGATTAACTATGGCTACACCTTC. Translating gives CASSLGPGVSINYGYTF.

The rearrangement uses TRBV6-5 and TRBJ1-1; 7 positions match TRBD1. CDR1 is MNHEY and CDR2 is SVGAGI in the germline V gene. V trimming: 6 bases; J trimming: 8 bases; junction bases outside the gene matches: 12. The CDR3 runs to 14 residues. CDR3 coding DNA: TGTGCCAGCAGAACCCCTCAGCGACAGGGAGAAGCTTTCTTT. Its translation is CASRTPQRQGEAFF.

This sequence joins TRBV2 and TRBJ2-1, with 10 nucleotides matching TRBD2. The CDR3 totals 16 residues. J gave up 9 bases and V 6 bases, and 14 bases lay outside the gene matches. CDR1 and CDR2 from the germline V gene are SNHLY and FYNNEI. CDR3 bases: TGTGCCAGCAGCCCTAGGGCGCTAGCGGGAGTGAGTGAGCAGTTCTTC. Amino acid sequence: CASSPRALAGVSEQFF.

The V and J genes are TRBV27 and TRBJ1-5, with 7 positions matching TRBD1. Losses at the gene ends were 6 bases for V and 5 bases for J; bases not matched to a gene: 13. Germline V lookup: CDR1 MNHEY, CDR2 SMNVEV (reference sequence). This CDR3 contains 16 residues. The CDR3 DNA sequence: TGTGCCAGCAGGAAACACGACAGGGCATGGGATCAGCCCCAGCATTTT. This translates into CASRKHDRAWDQPQHF.